This T cell receptor (beta chain) emerged from a study of blood T cell repertoires in COVID-19. In the study overall: There were acute and convalescent COVID-19 samples, and they came from the United States, Italy and Spain. T cells, B-cell-depleted T cells, or PBMCs provided the cDNA or gDNA that served as material.

Trimming pared 0 bases from V and 5 bases from J, leaving 11 bases between. CDR3 length equals 13 residues. The germline CDR1 and CDR2 sequences are GTSNPN and SVGIG (reference sequence). As originally analysed: Amplified reference gene primers provided the basis for estimating nucleated cell counts. Measured with immunoSEQ multiplex PCR; TCRdb has only the in-frame clones, and not every one. For V, J and clone size, that table is used; D and trimming come from the DNA. The data contain under 70,000 clones, roughly nine tenths of them seen just once; the ten biggest clones take up approximately 7%. The TCR sequence derives from a woman between 55 and 75 years old with active or convalescent COVID-19. The chain links TRBV30 to TRBJ2-7, with D perhaps TRBD2 (6 bases). The sequencing input was peripheral blood. As DNA, the CDR3 is TGTGCCTGGAGTGTAACTAGCCGGAACGAGCAGTACTTC. This encodes CAWSVTSRNEQYF.